This paragraph covers one T cell receptor (beta chain) sequence. Its antigen remains unidentified. These data originate in a study of T cells in Graves' hyperthyroidism and ophthalmopathy. Broader study findings: Among clonotypes expanded in thyroid above 0.001, most were also found in blood. Ophthalmopathy was model-predicted a median about six months pre-onset.

Germline V gene data show CDR1 as PRHDT and CDR2 as FYEKMQ (reference sequence). Trimming removed 4 bases from V and 0 bases from J, with 10 bases in between. The CDR3 contains 15 residues. Regions amplified from RNA transcripts were the TCR beta CDR3 regions. The study used the HTBI primer set for a first-round RT-PCR of the TCR CDR3. TCRdb processed the multiplex PCR reads anew with MiXCR; each CDR3 protein has one entry. Here the sample spans hundreds of thousands of distinct CDR3 sequences, over 40% being singletons. The material sequenced was peripheral blood or thyroid tissue (not recorded which). The gene calls are TRBV13 and TRBJ1-3; D is unclear. The receptor's source is an adult man with Graves' disease, either hyperthyroidism or ophthalmopathy (not recorded which). The CDR3 nucleotides read TGTGCCAGCAGCTCCCACCGACCCTCTGGAAACACCATATATTTT. Its protein product is CASSSHRPSGNTIYF.